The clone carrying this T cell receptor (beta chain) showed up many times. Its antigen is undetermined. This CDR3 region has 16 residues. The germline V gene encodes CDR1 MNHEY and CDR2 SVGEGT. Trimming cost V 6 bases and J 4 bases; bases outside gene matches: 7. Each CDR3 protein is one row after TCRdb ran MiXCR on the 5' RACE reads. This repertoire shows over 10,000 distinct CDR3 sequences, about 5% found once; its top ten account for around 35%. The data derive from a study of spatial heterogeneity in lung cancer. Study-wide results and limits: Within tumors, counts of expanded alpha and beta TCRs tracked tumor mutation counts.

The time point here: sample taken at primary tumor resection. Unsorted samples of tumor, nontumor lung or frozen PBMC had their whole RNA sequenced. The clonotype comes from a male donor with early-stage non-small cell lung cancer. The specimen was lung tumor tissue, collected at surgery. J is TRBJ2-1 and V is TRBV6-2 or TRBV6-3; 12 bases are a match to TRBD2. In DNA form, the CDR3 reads TGTGCCAGCAGGTATTTAGGGACTAGCGGGTACAATGAGCAGTTCTTC. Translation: CASRYLGTSGYNEQFF.